This T cell receptor beta chain was found in a study of blood T cell repertoires in COVID-19. Whole-study context: There were acute and convalescent COVID-19 samples, and they came from the United States, Italy and Spain. Sources were T cells, B-cell-depleted T cells, or PBMCs; the material itself was cDNA or gDNA.

Authors' analysis steps: Using reference gene primer amplification, nucleated cell counts were estimated. Using immunoSEQ multiplex PCR, the repertoire was profiled, and TCRdb retains in-frame clones only, with some absent. V, J and clone size reflect that table, while D and trimming were determined from the DNA. The data show about 51,000 clones, with around 84% seen just once and approximately 4.1% held by the top ten. This CDR3 spans 17 amino acids. The junction had 11 bases not matched to a gene; V was cut back by 0 bases and J by 9 bases. Germline lookup yields CDR1 SGHNT and CDR2 YYREEE (reference sequence).

The gene calls are TRBV5-4 and TRBJ2-1, with 11 nucleotides matching TRBD1. The receptor comes from an elderly man with active COVID-19. The sequenced sample consisted of peripheral blood. CDR3 DNA: TGTGCCAGCAGCTTGGCTGTCGGACAGGGGGCGGATATTGAGCAGTTCTTC. Amino acids: CASSLAVGQGADIEQFF.